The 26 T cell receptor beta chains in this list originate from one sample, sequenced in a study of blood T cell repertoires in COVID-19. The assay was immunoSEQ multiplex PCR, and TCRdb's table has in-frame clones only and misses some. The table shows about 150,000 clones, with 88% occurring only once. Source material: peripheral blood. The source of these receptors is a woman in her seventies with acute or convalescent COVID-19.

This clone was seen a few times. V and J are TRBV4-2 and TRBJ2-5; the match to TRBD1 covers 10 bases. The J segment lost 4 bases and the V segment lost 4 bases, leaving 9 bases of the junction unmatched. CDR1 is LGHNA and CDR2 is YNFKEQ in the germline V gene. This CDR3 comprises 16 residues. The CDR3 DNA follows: TGTGCCAGCAGCCTACCCCGGACAGGGGGACGAGAGACCCAGTACTTC. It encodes CASSLPRTGGRETQYF.

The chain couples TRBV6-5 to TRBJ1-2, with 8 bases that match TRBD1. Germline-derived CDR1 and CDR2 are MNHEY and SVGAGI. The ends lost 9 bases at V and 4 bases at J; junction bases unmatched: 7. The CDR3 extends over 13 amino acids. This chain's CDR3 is CASAGQGVYGYTF. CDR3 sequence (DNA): TGTGCCAGTGCCGGACAGGGCGTCTATGGCTACACCTTC.

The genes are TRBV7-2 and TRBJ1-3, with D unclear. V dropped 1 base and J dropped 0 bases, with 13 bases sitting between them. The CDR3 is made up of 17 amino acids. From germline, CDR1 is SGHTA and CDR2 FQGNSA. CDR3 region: CASSLVSPGLSGNTIYF. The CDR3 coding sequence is TGTGCCAGCAGCTTAGTTTCCCCAGGACTCTCTGGAAACACCATATATTTT.

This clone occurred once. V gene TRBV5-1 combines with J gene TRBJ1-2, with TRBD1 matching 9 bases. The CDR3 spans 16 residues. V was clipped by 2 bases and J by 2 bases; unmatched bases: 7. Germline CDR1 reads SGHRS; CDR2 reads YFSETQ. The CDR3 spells CASSFTGQGFNYGYTF. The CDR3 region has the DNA TGCGCCAGCAGCTTTACGGGACAGGGTTTCAACTATGGCTACACCTTC.

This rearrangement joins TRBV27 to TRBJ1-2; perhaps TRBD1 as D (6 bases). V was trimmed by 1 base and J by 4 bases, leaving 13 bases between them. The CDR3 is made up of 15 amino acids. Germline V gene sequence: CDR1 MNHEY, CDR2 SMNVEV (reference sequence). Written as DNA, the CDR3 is TGTGCCAGCAGTTTATGGCCAGGGGCGGGCTATGGCTACACCTTC. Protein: CASSLWPGAGYGYTF.

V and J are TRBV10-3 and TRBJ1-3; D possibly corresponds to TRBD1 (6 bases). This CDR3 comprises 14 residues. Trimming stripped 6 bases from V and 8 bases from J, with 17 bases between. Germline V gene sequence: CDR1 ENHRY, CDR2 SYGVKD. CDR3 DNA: TGTGCCATCAGGAAGGGGGGGGCGGCCGACACCATATATTTT. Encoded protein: CAIRKGGAADTIYF.

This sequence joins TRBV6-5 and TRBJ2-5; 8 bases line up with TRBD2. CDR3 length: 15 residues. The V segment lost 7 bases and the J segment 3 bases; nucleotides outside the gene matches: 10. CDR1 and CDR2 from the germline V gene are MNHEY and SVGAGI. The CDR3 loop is CASTSGTRTEETQYF. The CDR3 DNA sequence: TGTGCCAGCACTTCCGGGACTAGAACTGAAGAGACCCAGTACTTC.

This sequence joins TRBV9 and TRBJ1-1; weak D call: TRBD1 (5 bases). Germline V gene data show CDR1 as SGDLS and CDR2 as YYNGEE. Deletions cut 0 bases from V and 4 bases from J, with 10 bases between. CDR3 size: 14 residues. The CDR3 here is CASSVGRVGTEAFF. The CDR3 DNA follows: TGTGCCAGCAGCGTAGGCAGGGTGGGCACTGAAGCTTTCTTT.

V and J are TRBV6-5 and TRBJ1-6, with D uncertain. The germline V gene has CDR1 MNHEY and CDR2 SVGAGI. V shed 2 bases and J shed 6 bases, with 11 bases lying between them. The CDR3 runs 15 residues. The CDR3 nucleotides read TGTGCCAGCAGTTACCGGACTCCTCGTAATTCACCCCTCCACTTT. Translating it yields CASSYRTPRNSPLHF.

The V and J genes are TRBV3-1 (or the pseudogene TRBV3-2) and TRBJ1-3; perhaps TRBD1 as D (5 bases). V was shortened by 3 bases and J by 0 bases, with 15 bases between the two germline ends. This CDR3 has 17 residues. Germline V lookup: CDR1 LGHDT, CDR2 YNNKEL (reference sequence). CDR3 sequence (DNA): TGTGCCAGCAGCCATCGAGACAGTACTATCTCTGGAAACACCATATATTTT. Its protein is CASSHRDSTISGNTIYF.

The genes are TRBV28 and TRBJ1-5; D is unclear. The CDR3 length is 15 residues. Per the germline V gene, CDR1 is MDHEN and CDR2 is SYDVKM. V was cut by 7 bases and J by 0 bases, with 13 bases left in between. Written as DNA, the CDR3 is TGTGCCAGCATTGGCAGGAAGTATAGCAATCAGCCCCAGCATTTT. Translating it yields CASIGRKYSNQPQHF.

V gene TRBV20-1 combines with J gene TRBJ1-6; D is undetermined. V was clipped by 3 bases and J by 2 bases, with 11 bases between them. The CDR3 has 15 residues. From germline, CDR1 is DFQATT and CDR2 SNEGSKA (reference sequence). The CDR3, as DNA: TGCAGTGCTAGTGATGGGCGCACCTATAATTCACCCCTCCACTTT. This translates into CSASDGRTYNSPLHF.

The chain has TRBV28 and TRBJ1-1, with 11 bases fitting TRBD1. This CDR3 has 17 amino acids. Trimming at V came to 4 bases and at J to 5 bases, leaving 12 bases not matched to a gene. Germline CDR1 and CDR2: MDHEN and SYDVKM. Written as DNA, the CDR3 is TGTGCCAGCAGTTACACCGTTCCGGGACAGGGGGATACTGAAGCTTTCTTT. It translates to CASSYTVPGQGDTEAFF.

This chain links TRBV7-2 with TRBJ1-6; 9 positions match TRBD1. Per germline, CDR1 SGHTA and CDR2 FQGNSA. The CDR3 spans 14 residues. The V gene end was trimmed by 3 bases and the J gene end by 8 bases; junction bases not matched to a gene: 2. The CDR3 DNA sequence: TGTGCCAGCAGCTTCCGACAGGGGGATTCACCCCTCCACTTT. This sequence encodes CASSFRQGDSPLHF.

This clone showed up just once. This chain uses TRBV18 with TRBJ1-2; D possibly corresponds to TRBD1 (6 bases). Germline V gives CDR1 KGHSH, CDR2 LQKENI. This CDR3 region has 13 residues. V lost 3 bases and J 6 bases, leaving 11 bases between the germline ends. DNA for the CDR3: TGTGCCAGCTCACCGACAGGTCCCAATGGCTACACCTTC. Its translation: CASSPTGPNGYTF.

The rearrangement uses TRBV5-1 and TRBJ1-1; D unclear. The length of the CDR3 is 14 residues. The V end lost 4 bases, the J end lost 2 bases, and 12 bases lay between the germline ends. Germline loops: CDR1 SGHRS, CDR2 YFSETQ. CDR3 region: CASSPGSYNTEAFF. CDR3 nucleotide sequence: TGCGCCAGCAGCCCGGGGAGTTATAACACTGAAGCTTTCTTT.

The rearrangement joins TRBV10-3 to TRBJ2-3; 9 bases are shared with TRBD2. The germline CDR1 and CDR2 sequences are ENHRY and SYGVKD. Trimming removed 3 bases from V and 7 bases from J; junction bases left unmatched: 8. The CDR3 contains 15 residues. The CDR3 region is CAISDYLAGTNTQYF. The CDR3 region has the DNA TGTGCCATCAGTGATTATCTAGCGGGGACTAATACGCAGTATTTT.

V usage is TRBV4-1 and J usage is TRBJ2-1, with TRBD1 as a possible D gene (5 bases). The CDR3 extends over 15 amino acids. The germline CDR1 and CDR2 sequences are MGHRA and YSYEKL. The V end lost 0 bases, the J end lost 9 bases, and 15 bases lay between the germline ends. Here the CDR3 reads CASSQDWTSMSEQFF. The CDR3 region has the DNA TGCGCCAGCAGCCAAGATTGGACATCTATGAGTGAGCAGTTCTTC.

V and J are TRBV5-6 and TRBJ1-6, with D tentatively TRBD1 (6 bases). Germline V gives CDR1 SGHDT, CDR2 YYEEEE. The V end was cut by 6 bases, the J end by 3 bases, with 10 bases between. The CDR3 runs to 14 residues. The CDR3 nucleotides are TGTGCCAGCACCACAGGGAACTATAATTCACCCCTCCACTTT. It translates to CASTTGNYNSPLHF. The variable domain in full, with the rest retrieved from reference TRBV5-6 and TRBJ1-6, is DAGVTQSPTHLIKTRGQQVTLRCSPKSGHDTVSWYQQALGQGPQFIFQYYEEEERQRGNFPDRFSGHQFPNYSSELNVNALLLGDSALYLCASTTGNYNSPLHFGNGTRLTVT.

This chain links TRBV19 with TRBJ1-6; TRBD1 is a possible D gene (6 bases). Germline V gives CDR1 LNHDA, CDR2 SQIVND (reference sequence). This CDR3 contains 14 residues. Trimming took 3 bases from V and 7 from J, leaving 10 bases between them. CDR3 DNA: TGTGCCAGTAGTATCGGGGACACCAATTCACCCCTCCACTTT. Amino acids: CASSIGDTNSPLHF.

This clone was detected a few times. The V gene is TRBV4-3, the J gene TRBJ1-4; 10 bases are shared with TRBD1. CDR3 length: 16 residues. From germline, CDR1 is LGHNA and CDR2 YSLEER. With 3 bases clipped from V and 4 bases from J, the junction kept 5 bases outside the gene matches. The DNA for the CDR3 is TGCGCCAGCAGCCAGCTAGGACAGGGGGTTAATGAAAAACTGTTTTTT. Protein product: CASSQLGQGVNEKLFF.

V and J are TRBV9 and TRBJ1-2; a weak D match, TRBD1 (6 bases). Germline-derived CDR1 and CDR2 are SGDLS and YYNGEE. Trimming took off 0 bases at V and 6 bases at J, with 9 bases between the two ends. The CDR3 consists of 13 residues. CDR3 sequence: CASSVVYRDGYTF. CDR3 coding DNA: TGTGCCAGCAGCGTAGTTTACAGGGATGGCTACACCTTC.

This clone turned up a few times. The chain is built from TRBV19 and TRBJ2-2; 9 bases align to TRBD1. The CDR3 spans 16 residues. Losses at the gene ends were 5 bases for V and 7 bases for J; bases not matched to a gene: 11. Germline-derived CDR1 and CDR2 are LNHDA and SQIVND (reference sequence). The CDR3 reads CASSDLGTGIFGELFF. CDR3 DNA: TGTGCCAGTAGTGACCTAGGGACAGGGATTTTCGGGGAGCTGTTTTTT.

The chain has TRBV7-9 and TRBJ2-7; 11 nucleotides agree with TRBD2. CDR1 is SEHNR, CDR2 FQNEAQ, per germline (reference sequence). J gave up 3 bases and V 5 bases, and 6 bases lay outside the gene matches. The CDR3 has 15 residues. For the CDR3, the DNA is TGTGCCAGCAGCCAAGGGACTAGCGGACTCTACGAGCAGTACGTC. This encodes CASSQGTSGLYEQYV.

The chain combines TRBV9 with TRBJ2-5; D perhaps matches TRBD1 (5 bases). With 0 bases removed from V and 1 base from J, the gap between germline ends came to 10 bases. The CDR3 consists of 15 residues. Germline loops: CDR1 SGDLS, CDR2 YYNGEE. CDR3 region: CASSVVQGFQETQYF. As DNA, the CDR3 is TGTGCCAGCAGCGTAGTCCAGGGATTCCAAGAGACCCAGTACTTC.

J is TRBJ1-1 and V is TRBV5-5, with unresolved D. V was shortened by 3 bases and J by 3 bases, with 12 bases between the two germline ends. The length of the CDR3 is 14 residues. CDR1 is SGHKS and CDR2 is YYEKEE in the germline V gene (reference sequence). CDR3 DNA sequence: TGTGCCAGCAGCTCTCCGCGGGATGACACTGAAGCTTTCTTT. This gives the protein CASSSPRDDTEAFF.